These 6 T cell receptor beta chains came from one sample sequenced in a study of long-term antiretroviral therapy in people with HIV. This was the immunoSEQ v3.0 assay at survey level. TCRdb's copy holds only in-frame clones and misses some; the assay was immunoSEQ multiplex PCR. Here the sample spans about 25,000 clones, around 88% being singletons. Sequences were derived from unsorted PBMCs, sampled 3 years after starting antiretroviral therapy. The receptors shown here come from a young man with HIV.

This clone was detected once. V gene TRBV19 combines with J gene TRBJ2-3; D unresolved. The germline V and J ends were trimmed by 0 bases and 4 bases, with 11 bases remaining between them. This CDR3 region has 15 residues. Germline V gene sequence: CDR1 LNHDA, CDR2 SQIVND (reference sequence). The CDR3 region has the DNA TGTGCCAGTAGTATAGATCCTTCGCTGCCAGATACGCAGTATTTT. The encoded protein is CASSIDPSLPDTQYF. Complete variable domain (other parts from reference TRBV19 and TRBJ2-3): DGGITQSPKYLFRKEGQNVTLSCEQNLNHDAMYWYRQDPGQGLRLIYYSQIVNDFQKGDIAEGYSVSREKKESFPLTVTSAQKNPTAFYLCASSIDPSLPDTQYFGPGTRLTVL.

The V gene is TRBV5-1, the J gene TRBJ2-5, with D perhaps matching TRBD1 (6 bases). V was cut by 1 base and J by 5 bases, with 9 bases left in between. The CDR3 totals 13 residues. The germline CDR1 and CDR2 sequences are SGHRS and YFSETQ. CDR3 protein: CASSLSGEETQYF. The CDR3, as DNA: TGCGCCAGCAGCTTGTCAGGGGAGGAGACCCAGTACTTC.

This rearrangement joins TRBV29-1 to TRBJ2-5; 13 nucleotides align to TRBD2. Germline V gene sequence: CDR1 SQVTM, CDR2 ANQGSEA. With V trimmed by 7 bases and J by 5 bases, 7 bases remained unmatched. This CDR3 has 14 residues. CDR3 protein: CSARLAGGLETQYF. In DNA form, the CDR3 reads TGCAGCGCCAGACTAGCGGGGGGTTTGGAGACCCAGTACTTC. The variable domain in full, completed from reference TRBV29-1 and TRBJ2-5, reads SAVISQKPSRDICQRGTSLTIQCQVDSQVTMMFWYRQQPGQSLTLIATANQGSEATYESGFVIDKFPISRPNLTFSTLTVSNMSPEDSSIYLCSARLAGGLETQYFGPGTRLLVL.

This sequence joins TRBV7-3 and TRBJ2-3, with D possibly called TRBD1 or TRBD2 (6 bases each). Per germline, CDR1 SGHTA and CDR2 FQGTGA. CDR3 size: 13 residues. V was cut by 4 bases and J by 6 bases, with 11 bases left in between. The chain's CDR3 is CASSSGAADTQYF. The CDR3 DNA follows: TGTGCCAGCAGCTCGGGGGCGGCGGATACGCAGTATTTT.

The genes are TRBV4-1 and TRBJ2-1; D is unresolved. The germline V gene encodes CDR1 MGHRA and CDR2 YSYEKL. Deletions cut 0 bases from V and 6 bases from J, with 3 bases between. CDR3 length: 12 residues. CDR3 region: CASSQDTNEQFF. CDR3 coding DNA: TGCGCCAGCAGCCAAGATACCAATGAGCAGTTCTTC.

This chain joins TRBV28 and TRBJ2-7; 8 bases map to TRBD2. CDR3 length: 15 residues. The junction had 12 bases not matched to a gene; V was cut back by 5 bases and J by 6 bases. The germline CDR1 and CDR2 sequences are MDHEN and SYDVKM. The CDR3 nucleotides read TGTGCCAGCAGTGTCCCGGGACTAGAAGGGGGCGAGCAGTACGTC. Amino acid sequence: CASSVPGLEGGEQYV.